A selection of T cell receptor beta chains follows, all from one sample in a study of T cell responses to AZD1222 COVID-19 vaccine. Clones were read by immunoSEQ multiplex PCR, and TCRdb kept only the in-frame ones, dropping some. This table holds 130,000 to 150,000 clones, 85% to 90% found once. Sequencing used peripheral blood, obtained on day 0 of AZD1222 vaccination. Every receptor here comes from an adult in good health. Each CDR3 is given with its conserved first and last residue. The D gene is left open where the match is weak. Some rows have no size entry. The others give once, few or many, or a class for an expanded clone.

cdr3_nt: TGTGCCAGCAGTGAAGAGGGACGGGTGAACACTGAAGCTTTCTTT; cdr3_aa: CASSEEGRVNTEAFF; clone_size: NA; v_call: TRBV6-1; d_call: NA; j_call: TRBJ1-1
cdr3_nt: TGTGCCAGCAGCTCAGGGATCCCCTACTATGGCTACACCTTC; cdr3_aa: CASSSGIPYYGYTF; clone_size: NA; v_call: TRBV5-4; d_call: NA; j_call: TRBJ1-2
cdr3_nt: TGCGCCAGCAGCTCGAAGGCGGGTTTTCCAGATACGCAGTATTTT; cdr3_aa: CASSSKAGFPDTQYF; clone_size: NA; v_call: TRBV5-1; d_call: NA; j_call: TRBJ2-3
cdr3_nt: TGTGCCAGCAGCTCCGGGTTACAAGGGAACATTCAGTACTTC; cdr3_aa: CASSSGLQGNIQYF; clone_size: NA; v_call: TRBV5-4; d_call: NA; j_call: TRBJ2-4
cdr3_nt: TGTGCCAGCTCACCATCACAGGGGGGTATTCAGTACTTC; cdr3_aa: CASSPSQGGIQYF; clone_size: once; v_call: TRBV18; d_call: TRBD1; j_call: TRBJ2-4
cdr3_nt: TGTGCCAGCAGAAGACCGACAGGCGGTTATGGCTACACCTTC; cdr3_aa: CASRRPTGGYGYTF; clone_size: once; v_call: TRBV6-5; d_call: NA; j_call: TRBJ1-2
cdr3_nt: TGTGCCAGTAGTACAACCGGGCCTAGGGGTCAGCCCCAGCATTTT; cdr3_aa: CASSTTGPRGQPQHF; clone_size: NA; v_call: TRBV19; d_call: NA; j_call: TRBJ1-5
cdr3_nt: TGTGCCAGCAGTGCGCAGGGCAAGAGCGGGGAGCTGTTTTTT; cdr3_aa: CASSAQGKSGELFF; clone_size: few; v_call: TRBV25-1; d_call: NA; j_call: TRBJ2-2
cdr3_nt: TGTGCCAGCAGCTTACCCAAACAGGGGGGAGTCTATGGCTACACCTTC; cdr3_aa: CASSLPKQGGVYGYTF; clone_size: NA; v_call: TRBV7-9; d_call: TRBD1; j_call: TRBJ1-2
cdr3_nt: TGTGCTAGCAGCCCCTTAGCGGGAGGGCAAGAGACCCAGTACTTC; cdr3_aa: CASSPLAGGQETQYF; clone_size: NA; v_call: TRBV7-7; d_call: TRBD2; j_call: TRBJ2-5
cdr3_nt: TGTGCCAGCAGTGCAGCAGGGGCTCCCAATCAGCCCCAGCATTTT; cdr3_aa: CASSAAGAPNQPQHF; clone_size: NA; v_call: TRBV9; d_call: NA; j_call: TRBJ1-5
cdr3_nt: TGTGCCAGCAGACGGGGGGTCCGTGATTATGGCTACACCTTC; cdr3_aa: CASRRGVRDYGYTF; clone_size: NA; v_call: TRBV7-9; d_call: NA; j_call: TRBJ1-2
cdr3_nt: TGTGCCAGCAGTCACCGGGGACAAGAGACCCAGTACTTC; cdr3_aa: CASSHRGQETQYF; clone_size: few; v_call: TRBV12-3/TRBV12-4; d_call: NA; j_call: TRBJ2-5
cdr3_nt: TGTGCCAGCAGCCAGATCGACAGGGTGCGGGCTTTCTTT; cdr3_aa: CASSQIDRVRAFF; clone_size: NA; v_call: TRBV14; d_call: TRBD1; j_call: TRBJ1-1
cdr3_nt: TGCGCCAGCCGATGGACAGGGGGCCTTAATTCACCCCTCCACTTT; cdr3_aa: CASRWTGGLNSPLHF; clone_size: once; v_call: TRBV5-1; d_call: TRBD1; j_call: TRBJ1-6
cdr3_nt: TGTGCCAGCAGTTCTCGGGGGGGCCGGGGCAACTATGGCTACACCTTC; cdr3_aa: CASSSRGGRGNYGYTF; clone_size: NA; v_call: TRBV28; d_call: NA; j_call: TRBJ1-2
cdr3_nt: TGTGCCAGCGCCCCGGGCAATTCACCCCTCCACTTT; cdr3_aa: CASAPGNSPLHF; clone_size: NA; v_call: TRBV5-4; d_call: NA; j_call: TRBJ1-6
cdr3_nt: TGTGCCACCAGCACTCCTCTCCTAGAGACCCAGTACTTC; cdr3_aa: CATSTPLLETQYF; clone_size: NA; v_call: TRBV15; d_call: NA; j_call: TRBJ2-5
cdr3_nt: TGTGCCAGCAGCGTCGGGGGGCAAGGAAACACCATATATTTT; cdr3_aa: CASSVGGQGNTIYF; clone_size: NA; v_call: TRBV9; d_call: NA; j_call: TRBJ1-3
cdr3_nt: TGTGCCAGTAGTATGAGCACAGATACGCAGTATTTT; cdr3_aa: CASSMSTDTQYF; clone_size: NA; v_call: TRBV19; d_call: NA; j_call: TRBJ2-3
cdr3_nt: TGTGCCAGCAGCTTAGAAGCAGTAAACACTGAAGCTTTCTTT; cdr3_aa: CASSLEAVNTEAFF; clone_size: NA; v_call: TRBV7-9; d_call: NA; j_call: TRBJ1-1
cdr3_nt: TGTGCCAGCAGCTCGGACAGCCCTTACGAGCAGTACTTC; cdr3_aa: CASSSDSPYEQYF; clone_size: NA; v_call: TRBV7-7; d_call: NA; j_call: TRBJ2-7